This T cell receptor (beta chain) was captured in a study of Graves' ophthalmopathy and Graves' hyperthyroidism. Trimming stripped 6 bases from V and 4 bases from J, with 9 bases between. This CDR3 region has 12 residues. CDR1 MNHEY and CDR2 SVGAGI come from the germline V gene. Beta-chain TCR CDR3 regions were amplified from RNA transcripts. First-round RT-PCR used HTBI primers; second-round multiplex PCR followed. TCRdb called the multiplex PCR reads again in MiXCR, with one record for every CDR3 protein. The table records 650,000 to 800,000 distinct CDR3 sequences, over 40% of them present only once.

The chain recombines TRBV6-5 with TRBJ1-1, with no clear D. Sequencing was carried out using peripheral blood. The TCR sequence derives from an adult man with Graves' ophthalmopathy. CDR3 protein: CASSQLGTEAFF. The CDR3 nucleotides are TGTGCCAGCAGCCAACTTGGCACTGAAGCTTTCTTT.